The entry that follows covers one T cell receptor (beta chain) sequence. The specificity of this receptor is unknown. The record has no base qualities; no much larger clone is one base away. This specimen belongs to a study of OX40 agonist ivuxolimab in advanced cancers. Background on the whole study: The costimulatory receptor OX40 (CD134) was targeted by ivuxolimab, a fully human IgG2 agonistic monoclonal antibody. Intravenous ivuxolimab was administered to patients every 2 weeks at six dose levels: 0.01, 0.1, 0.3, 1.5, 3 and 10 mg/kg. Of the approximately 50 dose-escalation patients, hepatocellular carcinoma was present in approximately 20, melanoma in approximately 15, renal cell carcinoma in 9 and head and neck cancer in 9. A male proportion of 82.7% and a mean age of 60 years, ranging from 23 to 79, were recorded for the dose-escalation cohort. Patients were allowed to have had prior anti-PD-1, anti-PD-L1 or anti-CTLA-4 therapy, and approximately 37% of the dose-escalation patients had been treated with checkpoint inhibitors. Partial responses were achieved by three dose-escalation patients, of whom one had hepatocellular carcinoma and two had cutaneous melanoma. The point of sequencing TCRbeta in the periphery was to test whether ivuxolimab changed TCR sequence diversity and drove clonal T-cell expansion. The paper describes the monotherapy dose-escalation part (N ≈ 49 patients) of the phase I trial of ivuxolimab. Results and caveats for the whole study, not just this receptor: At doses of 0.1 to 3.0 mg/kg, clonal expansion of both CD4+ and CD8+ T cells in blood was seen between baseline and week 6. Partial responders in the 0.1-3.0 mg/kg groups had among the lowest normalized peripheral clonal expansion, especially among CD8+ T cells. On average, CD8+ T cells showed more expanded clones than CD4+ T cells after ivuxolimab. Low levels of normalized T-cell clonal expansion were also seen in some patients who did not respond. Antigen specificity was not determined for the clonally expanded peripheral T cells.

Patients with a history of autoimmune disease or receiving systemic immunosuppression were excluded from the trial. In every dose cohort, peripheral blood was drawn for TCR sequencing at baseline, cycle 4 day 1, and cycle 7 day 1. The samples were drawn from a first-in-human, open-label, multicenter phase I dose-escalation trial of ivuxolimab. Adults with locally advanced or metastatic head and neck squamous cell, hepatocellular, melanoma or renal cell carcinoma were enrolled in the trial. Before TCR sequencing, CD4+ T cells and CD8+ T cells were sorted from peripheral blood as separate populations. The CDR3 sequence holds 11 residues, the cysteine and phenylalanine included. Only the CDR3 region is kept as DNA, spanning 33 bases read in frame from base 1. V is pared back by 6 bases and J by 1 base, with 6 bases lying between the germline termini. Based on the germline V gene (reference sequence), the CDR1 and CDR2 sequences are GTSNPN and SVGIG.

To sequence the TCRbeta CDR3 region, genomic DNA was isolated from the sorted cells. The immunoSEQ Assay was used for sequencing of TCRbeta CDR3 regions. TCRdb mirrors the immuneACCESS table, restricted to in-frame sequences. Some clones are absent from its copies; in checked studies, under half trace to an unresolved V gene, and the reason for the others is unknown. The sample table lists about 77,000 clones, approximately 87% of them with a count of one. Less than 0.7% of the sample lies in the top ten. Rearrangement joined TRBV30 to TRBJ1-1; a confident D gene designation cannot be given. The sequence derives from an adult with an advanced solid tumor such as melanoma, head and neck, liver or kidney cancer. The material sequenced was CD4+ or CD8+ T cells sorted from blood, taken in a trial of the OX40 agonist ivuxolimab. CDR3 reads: CACERNTEAFF. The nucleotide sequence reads TGTGCCTGCGAGAGGAACACTGAAGCTTTCTTT.